What follows describes a single TCR beta chain. This sample is drawn from a study of CD8 T cells in Susac syndrome. The CDR3 sequence is 15 residues long. Trimming cost V 5 bases and J 0 bases; bases outside gene matches: 5. CDR1 SGHTA and CDR2 FQGNSA come from the germline V gene. Reverse transcription of 0.5 to 1 ug RNA used random hexamers. TCRdb redid the calling of the immunoSEQ multiplex PCR reads with MiXCR, one entry per CDR3 protein. Of some 120,000 distinct CDR3 sequences detected, about nine tenths appear once; the ten largest clones hold 0.11% to 0.15%. This clonotype was sampled from a human donor in good health. The material sequenced was CD4+ T cells from PBMCs. This sequence joins TRBV7-2 and TRBJ1-1, with 8 nucleotides matching TRBD1. The CDR3 loop is CASSRDRTMNTEAFF. CDR3 in DNA: TGTGCCAGCAGCCGGGACAGGACCATGAACACTGAAGCTTTCTTT.